The TCR beta chain under discussion was sequenced for a study of cytomegalovirus exposure and HLA in healthy donors (dated by TCRdb to 2015 to 2018). With respect to the entire study: According to a later analysis, one platform produced both the approximately 110 validation repertoires and the roughly 650 repertoires of the first cohort. The study aimed to test whether signatures of past pathogen exposure could be identified by cataloging public T cell receptors. A separate validation cohort of roughly 120 different subjects was used in addition to the roughly 670-subject first cohort. To predict cytomegalovirus infection status, the study combined high-throughput TCR immunosequencing, statistical association of individual TCRs with disease status, and machine learning. Findings and caveats that apply to the study as a whole: A few of the identified cytomegalovirus-associated TCR beta chains were confirmed in vitro to be specific for cytomegalovirus antigens. The validation cohort had no HLA typing available for a later analysis, so co-occurrence within that cohort was assessed over all 130 or so repertoires. In the study, about 150 TCR beta chains were listed as associated with cytomegalovirus. In a later analysis, TCRs clustered in the first cohort were found to also tend to co-occur in the 130 or so validation repertoires, with roughly 93% of cluster scores above 0. In both the original and validation cohorts, the classifier was reported to diagnose cytomegalovirus status with high specificity and sensitivity. While some public TCRs were present in many individuals, most TCR sequences turned up only very rarely across donors. It was suggested by the authors that the approach could potentially be generalized to other disease states and immunological phenotypes.

Of note for this clone: No cognate antigen has been identified for it. No much larger clonotype is one base removed from it; base qualities were not supplied.

Preparation of the library involved the immunoSEQ multiplex PCR assay. The authors' pipeline ran thus. To diagnose cytomegalovirus status from the catalog of TCR beta chain sequences, a statistical classification framework was built. TCRdb limited this immuneACCESS table to in-frame rearrangements with V and J called. A share of clones is missing; checked studies link under half to unresolved V genes, and the rest is unexplained. V and J calls and clone size are as listed in that table; D and trimming were resolved from the DNA. The sample includes over 150,000 clones, with about 86% observed a single time. Of the sample, 20% to 25% is held by the ten largest clones. The donors were included in the validation cohort of approximately 130 subjects, a group kept apart from the roughly 670-subject first cohort. This sequence originates from a man younger than 30 in good health and CMV-seropositive. Sequencing used PBMCs.

Read as DNA, the sequence is TGTGCCACCAGCAGAGAGGACGGGAGCCCAGAGACCCAGTACTTC. Its translation reads: CATSREDGSPETQYF. The rearrangement combines TRBV15 with TRBJ2-5; the D gene is perhaps TRBD2, on 6 matching bases. The CDR3 holds 15 amino acids from the cysteine to the phenylalanine. Only the CDR3 region is kept as DNA, spanning 45 bases read in frame from base 1. The V end loses 0 bases and the J end loses 4 bases, and a stretch of 12 bases separates them. CDR1 LNHNV and CDR2 YYDKDF were looked up in the germline V gene (reference sequence). Joined to the reference TRBV15 and TRBJ2-5 proteins, this CDR3 gives the full variable domain: DAMVIQNPRYQVTQFGKPVTLSCSQTLNHNVMYWYQQKSSQAPKLLFHYYDKDFNNEADTPDNFQSRRPNTSFCFLDIRSPGLGDTAMYLCATSREDGSPETQYFGPGTRLLVL.